The subject of this entry is one TCR beta chain. Antigen: not known. Possible read error: a much larger clone is one base away. CDR3 size: 12 residues. Germline V gene sequence: CDR1 ENHRY, CDR2 SYGVKD. Trimming stripped 3 bases from V and 7 bases from J, with 9 bases between. Not enrolled were patients with uncontrolled infection, other autoimmune disease, pregnancy or lactation. From 10 ml of fresh peripheral blood, PBMCs were isolated. The data were obtained in a study of T cells in Graves' hyperthyroidism and ophthalmopathy. Findings and caveats of the study: Ophthalmopathy was identified by the model a median roughly 6.5 months ahead of onset.

RNA transcripts yielded amplified TCR beta CDR3 regions. HTBI primers were employed in a first-round RT-PCR of the TCR CDR3. Each CDR3 protein gets one entry after TCRdb re-called the multiplex PCR reads with MiXCR. The table lists 800,000 or so distinct CDR3 sequences, 35% to 45% of them singletons. This clonotype was sampled from a man younger than 35 with Graves' hyperthyroidism. The sample was blood. J is TRBJ2-5 and V is TRBV10-3; no reliable D call. This chain's CDR3 is CAISDVEGTQYF. The CDR3 bases are TGTGCCATCAGTGACGTCGAAGGGACCCAGTACTTC.